This is a list of T cell receptor beta chains from one sample in a study of T cell repertoires in cytomegalovirus infection. TCRdb re-analysed the reads in MiXCR, keeping a single row per CDR3 protein. The table records 310,000 or so distinct CDR3 sequences, 15% to 20% of them present only once. Sequencing was done on a sample of PBMCs. These receptors all stem from a human donor in good health (CMV status not recorded). Some clones in this sample may be carry-over from other donors' samples. Both conserved end residues are part of each CDR3. Fields, in order: V gene, J gene, clone size, D gene, CDR3 DNA, CDR3 protein. The D gene is left open where the match is weak. Clone sizes are given selectively: once, few, many, or a class where the clone is expanded.

V: TRBV3-1; J: TRBJ1-1; size: -; D: -; DNA: TGTGCCAGCAGCCAAGGGGCGGGCCGCCTGGAAGCTTTCTTT; CDR3: CASSQGAGRLEAFF
V: TRBV28; J: TRBJ2-2; size: -; D: -; DNA: TGTGCCAGCAGTTTACCGGCGAACACCGGGGAGCTGTTTTTT; CDR3: CASSLPANTGELFF
V: TRBV11-1; J: TRBJ1-6; size: -; D: TRBD1; DNA: TGTGCCAGCAGCGCAGACGACAGGGATTCACCCCTCCACTTT; CDR3: CASSADDRDSPLHF
V: TRBV7-2; J: TRBJ1-4; size: many; D: -; DNA: TGTGCCAGCAGCTACCGCCTCACTAATGAAAAACTGTTTTTT; CDR3: CASSYRLTNEKLFF
V: TRBV6-6; J: TRBJ1-3; size: -; D: TRBD1; DNA: TGTGCCAGCAGTTACCGACAGGGGGTTGGAAACACCATATATTTT; CDR3: CASSYRQGVGNTIYF
V: TRBV6-5; J: TRBJ2-7; size: -; D: TRBD1; DNA: TGTGCCAGCAGTTTGGGGACAGGGGGCCTCGAGCAGTACTTC; CDR3: CASSLGTGGLEQYF
V: TRBV7-2; J: TRBJ2-3; size: many; D: TRBD2; DNA: TGTGCCAGCAGTATGGAGCGGGGGGCTACAGATACGCAGTATTTT; CDR3: CASSMERGATDTQYF
V: TRBV28; J: TRBJ1-5; size: many; D: -; DNA: TGTGCCAGCAGCTCTGGGGGATTTTCGGGGCGCAATCAGCCCCAGCATTTT; CDR3: CASSSGGFSGRNQPQHF
V: TRBV27; J: TRBJ1-6; size: many; D: -; DNA: TGTGCCAGCAGCGTACAGAGCTCCTATAATTCACCCCTCCACTTT; CDR3: CASSVQSSYNSPLHF
V: TRBV2; J: TRBJ2-7; size: -; D: -; DNA: TGTGCCAGCACAGGCAGTTCCTACGAGCAGTACTTC; CDR3: CASTGSSYEQYF
V: TRBV4-1; J: TRBJ1-6; size: few; D: -; DNA: TGCGCCAGCAGCCAAGTTGTCAGGGGCCTTCGGTCCTATAATTCACCCCTCCACTTT; CDR3: CASSQVVRGLRSYNSPLHF
V: TRBV20-1; J: TRBJ1-1; size: few; D: -; DNA: TGCAGTGCCGGCCGGCACCAGAACACTGAAGCTTTCTTT; CDR3: CSAGRHQNTEAFF
V: TRBV7-2; J: TRBJ1-2; size: many; D: -; DNA: TGTGCCAGCAGCATTACCCGGGAGAACTATGGCTACACCTTC; CDR3: CASSITRENYGYTF
V: TRBV7-8; J: TRBJ1-4; size: many; D: -; DNA: TGTGCCAGCAGCTTAGTTGGTGTCGCCCTTAAGAATGAAAAACTGTTTTTT; CDR3: CASSLVGVALKNEKLFF
V: TRBV6-1; J: TRBJ1-5; size: many; D: -; DNA: TGTGCCAGCAGGGACAGTCTGGATCAGCCCCAGCATTTT; CDR3: CASRDSLDQPQHF
V: TRBV5-6; J: TRBJ2-5; size: few; D: -; DNA: TGTGCCAGCAGCTCCCTTGACAGAGAGACCCAGTACTTC; CDR3: CASSSLDRETQYF
V: TRBV6-9; J: TRBJ2-3; size: many; D: -; DNA: TGTGCCAGCAGGAACCTGGGGGCGGACACAGATACGCAGTATTTT; CDR3: CASRNLGADTDTQYF
V: TRBV6-9; J: TRBJ1-5; size: -; D: -; DNA: TGTGCCGGCAGTTACGGAGGGTACACCAATCAGCCCCAGCATTTT; CDR3: CAGSYGGYTNQPQHF
V: TRBV20-1; J: TRBJ2-1; size: -; D: TRBD1; DNA: TGCAGTGCTAGCGGGACAGGGGGTGAGCAGTTCTTC; CDR3: CSASGTGGEQFF
V: TRBV6-4; J: TRBJ2-3; size: -; D: -; DNA: TGTGCCAGCAGTGACTCATACCGGACTAGCACAGATACGCAGTATTTT; CDR3: CASSDSYRTSTDTQYF
V: TRBV6-5; J: TRBJ2-3; size: many; D: -; DNA: TGTGCCAGCAGTTACTCCCCAGGCCCAGATACGCAGTATTTT; CDR3: CASSYSPGPDTQYF
V: TRBV27; J: TRBJ1-2; size: many; D: -; DNA: TGTGCCAGCAGTCCCCTCCTCGGGGCGCGGGGCTACACCTTC; CDR3: CASSPLLGARGYTF
V: TRBV28; J: TRBJ1-1; size: many; D: -; DNA: TGTGCCAGCAGTTCCCCCATGACTATGAACACTGAAGCTTTCTTT; CDR3: CASSSPMTMNTEAFF
V: TRBV11-2; J: TRBJ1-2; size: few; D: -; DNA: TGTGCCAGCAGCTTGGATGCCCCGGGGGGGCGGTATGGCTACACCTTC; CDR3: CASSLDAPGGRYGYTF
V: TRBV11-3; J: TRBJ2-1; size: few; D: TRBD2; DNA: TGTGCCAGCAGCTTAGAGTCTAGCGGGGGGGGATACTCCTACAATGAGCAGTTCTTC; CDR3: CASSLESSGGGYSYNEQFF
V: TRBV7-2; J: TRBJ2-5; size: many; D: -; DNA: TGTGCCAGCAGCCCTGGGCTCAGGGAAGAGACCCAGTACTTC; CDR3: CASSPGLREETQYF
V: TRBV7-2; J: TRBJ2-7; size: many; D: -; DNA: TGTGCCAGCAGCTTATCGGTAAATTCCTACGAGCAGTACTTC; CDR3: CASSLSVNSYEQYF
V: TRBV2; J: TRBJ2-7; size: few; D: TRBD1; DNA: TGTGCCAGCAGGAAAAGGGGACAGGGAAACGAGCAGTACTTC; CDR3: CASRKRGQGNEQYF
V: TRBV7-2; J: TRBJ2-5; size: -; D: TRBD2; DNA: TGTGCCAGCAGCTTGACTAGCGCGGAGACCCAGTACTTC; CDR3: CASSLTSAETQYF
V: TRBV9; J: TRBJ2-3; size: -; D: TRBD2; DNA: TGTGCCAGCAGCGCTCCAGGACTAGTTGACGGTACGCAGTATTTT; CDR3: CASSAPGLVDGTQYF
V: TRBV5-1; J: TRBJ2-5; size: few; D: TRBD2; DNA: TGCGCCAGCAGCTTGACTAGCGGGGTCGGTGAGACCCAGTACTTC; CDR3: CASSLTSGVGETQYF
V: TRBV7-2; J: TRBJ1-5; size: few; D: TRBD1; DNA: TGTGCCAGCAGCCGACGGACAGGGGGCATGCAGCCCCAGCATTTT; CDR3: CASSRRTGGMQPQHF
V: TRBV20-1; J: TRBJ2-1; size: few; D: -; DNA: TGCAGTGCTAGAGAGAGGTTATCAGGGCTTGGCTACAATGAGCAGTTCTTC; CDR3: CSARERLSGLGYNEQFF
V: TRBV5-4; J: TRBJ2-1; size: few; D: -; DNA: TGTGCCAGCAGCTTGATGGCGGTCAGCTCCTACAATGAGCAGTTCTTC; CDR3: CASSLMAVSSYNEQFF
V: TRBV7-3; J: TRBJ2-5; size: many; D: TRBD1; DNA: TGTGCCAGCAGCCGGGACAGCCAAGAGACCCAGTACTTC; CDR3: CASSRDSQETQYF
V: TRBV6-1; J: TRBJ2-1; size: few; D: -; DNA: TGTGCCAGCAGTGCCCCGGAAAAGTTTAGAAATGAGCAGTTCTTC; CDR3: CASSAPEKFRNEQFF
V: TRBV7-2; J: TRBJ2-7; size: -; D: TRBD2; DNA: TGTGCCAGCAGCCCGGGATCCTGGGGGGGAGGATACGAGCAGTACTTC; CDR3: CASSPGSWGGGYEQYF
V: TRBV20-1; J: TRBJ2-7; size: -; D: -; DNA: TGCAGTGCTAGAGTGGGGGGGGCCGGGAGCTCCTACGAGCAGTACTTC; CDR3: CSARVGGAGSSYEQYF
V: TRBV28; J: TRBJ1-4; size: many; D: -; DNA: TGTGCCAGCAGTTTCGCAGGGGAGGATGAAAAACTGTTTTTT; CDR3: CASSFAGEDEKLFF
V: TRBV7-8; J: TRBJ2-4; size: many; D: -; DNA: TGTGCCAGCAGCGTAGACGGACAACACCTACTCATTCAGTACTTC; CDR3: CASSVDGQHLLIQYF
V: TRBV20-1; J: TRBJ2-7; size: few; D: TRBD1; DNA: TGCAGTGCTAGAGATCCCACAGGGGCTCTGGGGGAGCAGTACTTC; CDR3: CSARDPTGALGEQYF